This TCR beta chain originates from a study of regulatory T cells in long-lasting Graves disease. Turning to the study itself: Patients with new Graves' disease had used antithyroid drugs below 3 months.

Time point here: newly diagnosed GD, antithyroid drugs for less than 3 months. Extracted PBMC RNA gave rise to the TCR library. Worth noting for this clonotype: Its antigen remains unknown.

General study results and limits: Thyroid tissue was not sampled; only peripheral blood was.

In building TCR beta libraries, iRepertoire HTBI primers were used together with Arm-PCR of CDR3 regions. Using its own MiXCR run on the multiplex PCR reads, TCRdb lists one record per CDR3 protein. This sample has under 250,000 distinct CDR3 sequences, with roughly 19% found just once. The sample also formed part of further work on T cells in Graves' hyperthyroidism and ophthalmopathy. That study adds: Among clonotypes expanded in thyroid above 0.001, most were also found in blood.

Specimen: peripheral blood mononuclear cells (PBMCs), collected at new diagnosis, from a patient treated with antithyroid drugs. The TCR originated in a woman under 40 with Graves disease.

The CDR3 bases are TGTGCCAGCAGCCCGACTAGCGGGGGGGCGGGTGGATTCTTC. It yields the protein CASSPTSGGAGGFF. The rearrangement uses TRBV9 and TRBJ2-1; 14 bases are shared with TRBD2. V trimming: 4 bases; J trimming: 16 bases; junction bases outside the gene matches: 10. Germline CDR1 is SGDLS and CDR2 is YYNGEE. The CDR3 totals 14 residues.